The subject of this entry is one TCR beta chain. Germline assignment: CDR1 SGHRS and CDR2 YFSETQ. There are 14 residues in the CDR3. Trimming cost V 0 bases and J 9 bases, with 10 bases left between them. This entry comes from a study of blood T cell repertoires in COVID-19. A Seattle source enrolled patients during active infection and followed them longitudinally. Original data processing: Estimation of nucleated cell counts was performed using reference gene primer amplification. Libraries were prepared by immunoSEQ multiplex PCR; TCRdb keeps only in-frame clonotypes and omits some of them. The D gene and trimming were derived from the DNA, and the V and J assignments and clone size from that table. The sample has about 300,000 clones, roughly 91% seen once.

The gene calls are TRBV5-1 and TRBJ1-6; no reliable D call. This sequence was found in a woman in her twenties or thirties with COVID-19, enrolled during active disease. The specimen sequenced was peripheral blood. The CDR3 is CASSLVGGGSPLHF. CDR3 bases: TGCGCCAGCAGCTTGGTCGGTGGCGGTTCACCCCTCCACTTT.